One sample yielded the 20 T cell receptor beta chains listed below, sequenced in a study of human thymus T cells. It was from resections taken during corrective heart surgery that the thymus tissue came. Sequencing was performed with immunoSEQ multiplex PCR; in TCRdb, only in-frame clones are kept and a portion is missing. The sample has under 95,000 clones, roughly 95% seen once. Sequencing was done on a sample of thymus tissue. The receptor source for this set is a girl under three years old with a congenital heart defect but otherwise immunologically healthy.

J is TRBJ1-3 and V is TRBV9; D is perhaps TRBD1 (5 bases). Per germline, CDR1 SGDLS and CDR2 YYNGEE. The CDR3 extends over 18 amino acids. V lost 4 bases to trimming and J lost 0 bases, with 20 bases between them. CDR3 in amino acids: CASSTDRGGAISGNTIYF. For the CDR3, the DNA is TGTGCCAGCAGCACAGATAGAGGTGGGGCGATCTCTGGAAACACCATATATTTT.

The chain uses TRBV11-2 and TRBJ2-4; perhaps D is TRBD1 or TRBD2 (5 bases each). The V gene's germline CDR1 is SGHAT and CDR2 FQNNGV. V was shortened by 5 bases and J by 2 bases, with 25 bases between the two germline ends. CDR3 length equals 19 residues. The CDR3 DNA reads TGTGCCAGCAGCCCAGGGACGGCTTCGTTCGCAAGGTCCAAAAACATTCAGTACTTC. This sequence encodes CASSPGTASFARSKNIQYF. Variable domain in full (rest from reference TRBV11-2 and TRBJ2-4): EAGVAQSPRYKIIEKRQSVAFWCNPISGHATLYWYQQILGQGPKLLIQFQNNGVVDDSQLPKDRFSAERLKGVDSTLKIQPAKLEDSAVYLCASSPGTASFARSKNIQYFGAGTRLSVL.

The chain uses TRBV6-5 and TRBJ2-3, with no clear D. V shed 6 bases and J shed 2 bases, with 3 bases lying between them. The CDR3 runs 11 residues. Per the germline V gene, CDR1 is MNHEY and CDR2 is SVGAGI. CDR3 DNA: TGTGCCAGCAGGAACACAGATACGCAGTATTTT. Translation: CASRNTDTQYF.

This chain connects TRBV6-5 to TRBJ2-3, with 10 nucleotides matching TRBD1. This CDR3 is built from 15 residues. The ends lost 5 bases at V and 5 bases at J; junction bases unmatched: 7. Germline V lookup: CDR1 MNHEY, CDR2 SVGAGI. This CDR3 is CASSRGQGKIDTQYF. DNA for the CDR3: TGTGCCAGCAGTCGGGGACAGGGGAAGATAGATACGCAGTATTTT.

This sequence joins TRBV7-9 and TRBJ2-5, with TRBD2 identical over 7 bases. The CDR3 spans 15 residues. V trimming: 1 base; J trimming: 5 bases; junction bases outside the gene matches: 7. The germline V gene encodes CDR1 SEHNR and CDR2 FQNEAQ (reference sequence). The CDR3 loop is CASSLGRREIETQYF. CDR3 coding DNA: TGTGCCAGCAGCTTAGGACGGCGGGAGATCGAGACCCAGTACTTC.

The V and J genes are TRBV7-9 and TRBJ2-7, with 7 bases lining up with TRBD1. The CDR3 runs to 18 residues. In germline, CDR1 is SEHNR, CDR2 FQNEAQ (reference sequence). The trim removed 5 bases at V and 1 base at J, leaving 17 bases unmatched. Here the CDR3 reads CASSPTLLAWDSSYEQYF. The CDR3, as DNA: TGTGCCAGCAGCCCGACCTTACTTGCCTGGGACAGTTCCTACGAGCAGTACTTC.

This chain uses TRBV10-3 with TRBJ2-7; D not certain. CDR1 is ENHRY and CDR2 is SYGVKD in the germline V gene. Trimming removed 2 bases at V and 0 bases at J, with 17 bases between. The CDR3 covers 17 residues. CDR3 bases: TGTGCCATCAGTGAGCCACTGTCCCGACCCTCCTCCTACGAGCAGTACTTC. It specifies CAISEPLSRPSSYEQYF.

The rearrangement joins TRBV14 to TRBJ2-7; the D gene is possibly TRBD1 (5 bases). The CDR3 runs 15 residues. Germline V gives CDR1 SGHDN, CDR2 FVKESK. V was cut by 0 bases and J by 7 bases, with 16 bases left in between. CDR3 sequence: CASSQERGQAWEQYF. The CDR3 DNA is TGTGCCAGCAGCCAAGAAAGGGGTCAAGCCTGGGAGCAGTACTTC.

This chain joins TRBV5-4 and TRBJ1-2, with D tentatively TRBD1 (6 bases). In germline, CDR1 is SGHNT, CDR2 YYREEE (reference sequence). The CDR3 runs 15 residues. Trimming left V 0 bases short and J 3 bases short, with 12 bases between. CDR3: CASSLAEGGDYGYTF. In nucleotides, the CDR3 is TGTGCCAGCAGCTTGGCGGAGGGGGGGGACTATGGCTACACCTTC.

In its sample, this clone was seen once. The CDR3 reads CASSLAQGRWQPQHF. The CDR3 coding sequence is TGTGCCAGCAGCTTAGCGCAGGGGCGGTGGCAGCCCCAGCATTTT. The gene calls are TRBV7-9 and TRBJ1-5; tentatively, D is TRBD1 (6 bases). The V end was cut by 0 bases, the J end by 7 bases, with 13 bases between. The CDR3 is 15 residues long. Looked up from germline, CDR1 is SEHNR and CDR2 is FQNEAQ (reference sequence). Using reference TRBV7-9 and TRBJ1-5 for the parts outside the CDR3, the full variable domain is DTGVSQNPRHKITKRGQNVTFRCDPISEHNRLYWYRQTLGQGPEFLTYFQNEAQLEKSRLLSDRFSAERPKGSFSTLEIQRTEQGDSAMYLCASSLAQGRWQPQHFGDGTRLSIL.

J is TRBJ2-3 and V is TRBV5-4, with 9 nucleotides matching TRBD2. V lost 2 bases and J lost 2; bases outside the gene matches: 12. CDR3 length equals 18 residues. Germline loops: CDR1 SGHNT, CDR2 YYREEE (reference sequence). The CDR3 nucleotides are TGTGCCAGCAGCTTTCGGCTAGCGGGACGAATAAACACAGATACGCAGTATTTT. Translated: CASSFRLAGRINTDTQYF.

This chain joins TRBV5-8 and TRBJ2-7, with 9 bases aligning to TRBD1. In germline, CDR1 is SGHTS, CDR2 YDEGEE. CDR3 length equals 15 residues. Losses at the gene ends were 3 bases for V and 2 bases for J; bases not matched to a gene: 6. CDR3 in amino acids: CASSSSGTGTYEQYF. CDR3 in DNA: TGTGCCAGCAGCTCCTCCGGGACAGGGACCTACGAGCAGTACTTC.

CDR3 coding DNA: TGCGCCAGCATGGAGGGATCGTCTAACTATGGCTACACCTTC. Translating it yields CASMEGSSNYGYTF. This chain uses TRBV5-1 with TRBJ1-2, with D unresolved. Looked up from germline, CDR1 is SGHRS and CDR2 is YFSETQ. Trimming shortened V by 6 bases and J by 0 bases, and 12 bases separated the two germline ends. This CDR3 contains 14 residues.

V is TRBV10-3 and J is TRBJ2-3, with D perhaps TRBD1 (6 bases). This CDR3 comprises 15 residues. Germline CDR1 is ENHRY and CDR2 is SYGVKD. Trimming pared 5 bases from V and 3 bases from J, leaving 15 bases between. CDR3 residues: CAISLTGKETDTQYF. The CDR3 DNA sequence: TGTGCCATCAGTTTAACAGGGAAGGAGACAGATACGCAGTATTTT.

The V gene is TRBV5-6, the J gene TRBJ2-7, with 9 bases fitting TRBD2. The V gene end was trimmed by 0 bases and the J gene end by 2 bases; junction bases not matched to a gene: 6. This CDR3 spans 16 amino acids. Germline lookup yields CDR1 SGHDT and CDR2 YYEEEE. Written as DNA, the CDR3 is TGTGCCAGCAGCTTGGCCCGCGGGAGGGCCGCCTACGAGCAGTACTTC. Amino acids: CASSLARGRAAYEQYF.

The chain has TRBV5-1 and TRBJ2-7; tentative D call: TRBD2 (6 bases). Per germline, CDR1 SGHRS and CDR2 YFSETQ. V lost 2 bases to trimming and J lost 6 bases, with 12 bases between them. This CDR3 comprises 13 residues. The CDR3 sequence is CASSLAGRSEQYF. The CDR3, as DNA: TGCGCCAGCAGCTTAGCGGGCAGATCCGAGCAGTACTTC.

J is TRBJ1-5 and V is TRBV30; possibly TRBD1 for D (5 bases). Looked up from germline, CDR1 is GTSNPN and CDR2 is SVGIG (reference sequence). V gave up 3 bases and J gave up 4 bases, with 16 bases separating them. The CDR3 is 15 residues long. CDR3 sequence reads: CAWSEPGRRNQPQHF. CDR3 nucleotides: TGTGCCTGGAGCGAGCCGGGACGCCGAAATCAGCCCCAGCATTTT.

The chain couples TRBV18 to TRBJ2-6, with D maybe TRBD2 (6 bases). The V and J ends lost 2 bases and 0 bases respectively, with 20 bases between them. Germline V gene lookup returns CDR1 KGHSH and CDR2 LQKENI. The length of the CDR3 is 20 residues. The CDR3 protein is CASSPGWGRPLYSGANVLTF. DNA of the CDR3: TGTGCCAGCTCACCAGGGTGGGGGAGGCCCTTGTACTCTGGGGCCAACGTCCTGACTTTC.

In regard to this clone: Because the CDR3's place on the DNA is in doubt, the DNA is left out and the CDR3 is given as listed by TCRdb. The rearrangement joins TRBV2 to TRBJ1-4. Germline CDR1 and CDR2: SNHLY and FYNNEI. The CDR3 has 14 residues if both end residues are counted. CDR3 sequence reads: CASSILDYNEKLFF.

CDR3 loop: CASSIHLRRDRGSNYGYTF. The DNA of the CDR3 is TGTGCCAGTAGTATTCACCTACGTCGGGACAGGGGTTCAAACTATGGCTACACCTTC. The chain links TRBV19 to TRBJ1-2; 10 nucleotides align to TRBD1. This CDR3 spans 19 amino acids. Losses at the gene ends were 3 bases for V and 2 bases for J; bases not matched to a gene: 15. The germline gives CDR1 LNHDA, CDR2 SQIVND (reference sequence).